This passage covers 21 T cell receptor beta chains from one sample sequenced in a study of blood T cell repertoires in COVID-19. TCRdb keeps only in-frame clones here, not all; method: immunoSEQ multiplex PCR. Of 100,000 or so clones in the sample, 84% were seen once. Sequenced input: peripheral blood. The receptors come from a man aged 70 or older with active or convalescent COVID-19.

The chain recombines TRBV29-1 with TRBJ1-1, with TRBD1 as a possible D gene (6 bases). CDR1 SQVTM and CDR2 ANQGSEA come from the germline V gene. The CDR3 is made up of 16 amino acids. V lost 5 bases and J lost 2, with 21 bases in between. The CDR3: CSVRWGQGPHNTEAFF. The CDR3 DNA reads TGCAGCGTTCGATGGGGGCAGGGCCCCCATAACACTGAAGCTTTCTTT. Variable domain in full (rest from reference TRBV29-1 and TRBJ1-1): SAVISQKPSRDICQRGTSLTIQCQVDSQVTMMFWYRQQPGQSLTLIATANQGSEATYESGFVIDKFPISRPNLTFSTLTVSNMSPEDSSIYLCSVRWGQGPHNTEAFFGQGTRLTVV.

The genes are TRBV7-9 and TRBJ1-1; weak D call: TRBD1 (6 bases). This CDR3 comprises 13 residues. Germline V lookup: CDR1 SEHNR, CDR2 FQNEAQ (reference sequence). V shed 6 bases and J shed 11 bases, with 19 bases lying between them. The CDR3 region is CASRSTGGAVAFF. The CDR3 coding sequence is TGTGCCAGCAGGTCGACAGGAGGCGCAGTGGCTTTCTTT.

The chain links TRBV9 to TRBJ2-3, with 14 bases that match TRBD2. CDR3 length equals 17 residues. V lost 2 bases and J lost 1; bases outside the gene matches: 3. Germline values: CDR1 SGDLS, CDR2 YYNGEE. In DNA form, the CDR3 reads TGTGCCAGCAGCGTGGGGGGACTAGCGGGGGGCACAGATACGCAGTATTTT. This gives the protein CASSVGGLAGGTDTQYF.

This clone was picked up a small number of times. CDR3 DNA sequence: TGTGCCAGTGTAGCGGGGGGCCGAGAGACCCAGTACTTC. It encodes CASVAGGRETQYF. The chain employs TRBV7-2 and TRBJ2-5, with 10 bases aligning to TRBD2. Germline CDR1 reads SGHTA; CDR2 reads FQGNSA. The CDR3 has 13 residues. With V trimmed by 9 bases and J by 4 bases, 5 bases remained unmatched.

The chain joins TRBV6-5 to TRBJ2-7; D may be TRBD2 (5 bases). Germline CDR1 is MNHEY and CDR2 is SVGAGI. Trimming pared 6 bases from V and 6 bases from J, leaving 12 bases between. CDR3 length equals 12 residues. In nucleotides, the CDR3 is TGTGCCAGCAGCCGGGATATTTTCGAGCAGTACTTC. It translates to CASSRDIFEQYF.

V is TRBV5-1 and J is TRBJ1-1; TRBD1 agrees at 9 bases. V gave up 7 bases and J gave up 3 bases; unmatched junction bases: 7. The CDR3 totals 14 residues. From germline, CDR1 is SGHRS and CDR2 YFSETQ. The CDR3 protein is CASSYRGPDTEAFF. The DNA for the CDR3 is TGCGCCAGCTCCTACAGGGGGCCGGACACTGAAGCTTTCTTT.

This sequence joins TRBV9 and TRBJ2-3, with D perhaps matching TRBD1 (6 bases). This CDR3 contains 16 residues. Germline values: CDR1 SGDLS, CDR2 YYNGEE. The V end lost 0 bases, the J end lost 0 bases, and 11 bases lay between the germline ends. This CDR3 reads CASSVVGQPSTDTQYF. DNA for the CDR3: TGTGCCAGCAGCGTAGTTGGACAGCCTAGCACAGATACGCAGTATTTT.

This clone was seen a few times. V and J are TRBV4-1 and TRBJ1-2, with no clear D. Deletions cut 0 bases from V and 4 bases from J, with 12 bases between. There are 15 residues in the CDR3. Germline-derived CDR1 and CDR2 are MGHRA and YSYEKL. The CDR3 protein is CASSQELVAGYGYTF. In DNA, the CDR3 is TGCGCCAGCAGCCAAGAGTTGGTGGCTGGCTATGGCTACACCTTC.

The chain combines TRBV5-1 with TRBJ1-2; the match to TRBD1 covers 10 bases. This CDR3 spans 14 amino acids. CDR1 and CDR2 (germline): SGHRS, YFSETQ. V was clipped by 2 bases and J by 3 bases; unmatched bases: 1. CDR3 protein: CASSFGQGDYGYTF. For the CDR3, the DNA is TGCGCCAGCAGCTTCGGACAGGGGGACTATGGCTACACCTTC.

The chain couples TRBV7-3 to TRBJ2-5, with D possibly being TRBD2 (6 bases). In germline, CDR1 is SGHTA, CDR2 FQGTGA. V was shortened by 4 bases and J by 5 bases, with 11 bases between the two germline ends. The CDR3 runs 13 residues. The CDR3 sequence is CASSSIGGETQYF. In DNA form, the CDR3 reads TGTGCCAGCAGCTCCATTGGGGGGGAGACCCAGTACTTC.

CDR3 loop: CASSSPSSVRGDIDTQYF. CDR3 DNA: TGTGCCAGCAGTTCACCCTCATCCGTTCGGGGTGATATAGATACGCAGTATTTT. The V and J genes are TRBV28 and TRBJ2-3; D perhaps matches TRBD2 (5 bases). This CDR3 comprises 18 residues. CDR1 and CDR2 from the germline V gene are MDHEN and SYDVKM. With 4 bases removed from V and 5 bases from J, the gap between germline ends came to 25 bases.

This clone has just a few counts. The chain recombines TRBV2 with TRBJ1-2, with TRBD1 matching 7 bases. Losses at the gene ends were 7 bases for V and 6 bases for J; bases not matched to a gene: 11. The CDR3 totals 14 residues. The germline gives CDR1 SNHLY, CDR2 FYNNEI. CDR3 in DNA: TGTGCCAGCACACCGACAGGGCAGGGCCATGGCTACACCTTC. It translates to CASTPTGQGHGYTF. Drawing the rest from reference TRBV2 and TRBJ1-2, the complete variable domain is EPEVTQTPSHQVTQMGQEVILRCVPISNHLYFYWYRQILGQKVEFLVSFYNNEISEKSEIFDDQFSVERPDGSNFTLKIRSTKLEDSAMYFCASTPTGQGHGYTFGSGTRLTVV.

This clone was observed once. This chain joins TRBV6-2 or TRBV6-3 and TRBJ2-1; possibly TRBD1 for D (6 bases). The CDR3 is made up of 16 amino acids. CDR1 is MNHEY and CDR2 is SVGEGT in the germline V gene. Trimming took off 5 bases at V and 4 bases at J, with 18 bases between the two ends. The CDR3: CASSRQQGVGYNEQFF. The CDR3 region has the DNA TGTGCCAGCAGTCGCCAACAGGGTGTTGGATACAATGAGCAGTTCTTC.

J is TRBJ1-2 and V is TRBV5-5; 8 positions match TRBD1. Germline V gene lookup returns CDR1 SGHKS and CDR2 YYEKEE (reference sequence). CDR3 size: 16 residues. The junction had 8 bases not matched to a gene; V was cut back by 0 bases and J by 4 bases. CDR3 in amino acids: CASSLGDRLTGYGYTF. The DNA of the CDR3 is TGTGCCAGCAGCTTGGGGGACAGGCTAACGGGCTATGGCTACACCTTC.

The rearrangement uses TRBV7-8 and TRBJ2-1, with D possibly TRBD1 on 5 matching bases. This CDR3 has 16 amino acids. V was clipped by 5 bases and J by 3 bases, with 17 bases between them. Germline loops: CDR1 SGHVS, CDR2 FQNEAQ. The CDR3 loop is CASSPRQSMVYNEQFF. The CDR3 nucleotides read TGTGCCAGCAGCCCCCGACAGAGCATGGTCTACAATGAGCAGTTCTTC.

The CDR3 sequence: CASRDYGDSPLHF. In DNA form, the CDR3 reads TGTGCCAGCAGAGATTACGGGGATTCACCCCTCCACTTT. The rearrangement joins TRBV27 to TRBJ1-6, with D unresolved. The CDR3 totals 13 residues. Germline-derived CDR1 and CDR2 are MNHEY and SMNVEV (reference sequence). Trimming removed 6 bases from V and 8 bases from J, with 11 bases in between.

The chain links TRBV19 to TRBJ2-2; 9 bases agree with TRBD2. CDR3 length equals 16 residues. V lost 3 bases to trimming and J lost 2 bases; unmatched junction nucleotides: 4. The germline CDR1 and CDR2 sequences are LNHDA and SQIVND (reference sequence). CDR3 bases: TGTGCCAGTAGTATCGCTAGCGGGGCTAACACCGGGGAGCTGTTTTTT. It translates to CASSIASGANTGELFF.

V usage is TRBV5-1 and J usage is TRBJ2-3, with D possibly TRBD2 on 5 matching bases. The V gene lost 4 bases and the J gene lost 1 base, with 10 bases spanning the gap. CDR3 length: 14 amino acids. The germline V gene has CDR1 SGHRS and CDR2 YFSETQ. The CDR3, as DNA: TGCGCCAGCAGCGTTAGCGTGGGCACAGATACGCAGTATTTT. Protein sequence: CASSVSVGTDTQYF.

The CDR3 nucleotides are TGTGCCAGCAGCGCCGATACAGGGGACTATGGCTACACCTTC. Amino acid sequence: CASSADTGDYGYTF. This chain links TRBV7-2 with TRBJ1-2, with 7 nucleotides matching TRBD1. The CDR3 loop spans 14 amino acids. In germline, CDR1 is SGHTA, CDR2 FQGNSA. V was pared by 5 bases and J by 3 bases, with 6 bases of the junction left unmatched. The entire variable domain, with the rest obtained from reference TRBV7-2 and TRBJ1-2, is as follows: GAGVSQSPSNKVTEKGKDVELRCDPISGHTALYWYRQSLGQGLEFLIYFQGNSAPDKSGLPSDRFSAERTGGSVSTLTIQRTQQEDSAVYLCASSADTGDYGYTFGSGTRLTVV.

The chain combines TRBV7-9 with TRBJ2-7; D call uncertain. The V gene's germline CDR1 is SEHNR and CDR2 FQNEAQ (reference sequence). Trimming shortened V by 1 base and J by 10 bases, and 11 bases separated the two germline ends. The CDR3 loop spans 12 amino acids. The CDR3 sequence is CASSLVSQVQYF. The DNA for the CDR3 is TGTGCCAGCAGCTTAGTAAGTCAGGTTCAGTACTTC.

The CDR3 coding sequence is TGCGCCAGCAGCTCCTCCGGGACAGGGGGTGTGGGGGGAGAGAAAAATACGCAGTATTTT. Its protein is CASSSSGTGGVGGEKNTQYF. V gene TRBV5-1 combines with J gene TRBJ2-3; 11 positions agree with TRBD1. With V trimmed by 3 bases and J by 7 bases, 22 bases remained unmatched. CDR3 length equals 20 residues. Germline CDR1 reads SGHRS; CDR2 reads YFSETQ.